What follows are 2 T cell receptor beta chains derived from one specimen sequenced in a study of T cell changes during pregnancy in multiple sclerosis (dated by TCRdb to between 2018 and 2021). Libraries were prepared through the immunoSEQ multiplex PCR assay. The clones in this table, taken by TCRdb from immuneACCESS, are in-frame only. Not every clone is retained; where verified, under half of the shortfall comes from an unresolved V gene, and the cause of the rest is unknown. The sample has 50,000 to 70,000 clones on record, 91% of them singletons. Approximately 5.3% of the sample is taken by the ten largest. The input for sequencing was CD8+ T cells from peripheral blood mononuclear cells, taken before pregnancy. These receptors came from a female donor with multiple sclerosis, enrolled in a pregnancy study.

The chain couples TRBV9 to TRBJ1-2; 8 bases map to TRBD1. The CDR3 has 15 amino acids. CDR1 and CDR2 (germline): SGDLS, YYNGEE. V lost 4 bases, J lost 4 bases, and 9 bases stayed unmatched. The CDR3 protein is CASSPRTGFSYGYTF. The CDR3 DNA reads TGTGCCAGCAGCCCCCGGACAGGGTTCAGCTATGGCTACACCTTC.

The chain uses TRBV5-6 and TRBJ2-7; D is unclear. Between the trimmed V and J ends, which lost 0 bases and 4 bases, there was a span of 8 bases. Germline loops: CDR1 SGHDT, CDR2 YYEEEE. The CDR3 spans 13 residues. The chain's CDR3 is CASSLGRSYEQYF. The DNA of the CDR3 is TGTGCCAGCAGCTTGGGCAGAAGTTACGAGCAGTACTTC.